The 9 T cell receptor beta chains below come from one sample, sequenced in a study of monozygotic twins with inflammatory bowel disease. TCRdb reprocessed the 5' RACE reads, keeping one entry per CDR3 protein, no DNA. The sample has a few hundred thousand distinct CDR3 sequences. The sequenced sample consisted of blood. These receptors came from a human donor with ulcerative colitis or Crohn's disease, or a healthy co-twin of an affected twin (not recorded which).

This chain uses TRBV6-2 or TRBV6-3 with TRBJ2-7; as DNA is missing, the TRBD2 call by TCRdb cannot be tested. The CDR3 totals 14 residues. The germline gives CDR1 MNHEY, CDR2 SVGEGT. This chain's CDR3 is CASSVVAGVYEQYF.

The chain combines TRBV2 with TRBJ1-2. CDR3 length equals 13 residues. CDR1 and CDR2 (germline): SNHLY, FYNNEI. The CDR3 spells CASSDLRVYGYTF. Full variable domain (rest looked up from reference TRBV2 and TRBJ1-2): EPEVTQTPSHQVTQMGQEVILRCVPISNHLYFYWYRQILGQKVEFLVSFYNNEISEKSEIFDDQFSVERPDGSNFTLKIRSTKLEDSAMYFCASSDLRVYGYTFGSGTRLTVV.

The V gene is TRBV5-1, the J gene TRBJ2-2; TCRdb's D call, TRBD1, is unchecked because there is no DNA. In germline, CDR1 is SGHRS, CDR2 YFSETQ. This CDR3 region has 15 residues. The CDR3 is CASSSSTGNTGELFF.

This chain links TRBV29-1 with TRBJ2-2; TCRdb outputs TRBD2, but without DNA this stays unchecked. CDR3 length: 15 amino acids. Germline loops: CDR1 SQVTM, CDR2 ANQGSEA. The CDR3 spells CSAYHSGGVAGELFF.

The V call is TRBV12-3 or TRBV12-4, the J call TRBJ1-2; no DNA is available, so the TRBD1 call from TCRdb remains unchecked. This CDR3 is 14 amino acids long. CDR3 sequence reads: CASSLGQTNPGYTF.

The chain couples TRBV7-9 to TRBJ1-6; as DNA is missing, the TRBD1 call by TCRdb cannot be tested. CDR1 SEHNR and CDR2 FQNEAQ come from the germline V gene (reference sequence). The CDR3 sequence is 15 residues long. CDR3 loop: CASSLAISGGSPLHF.

The chain carries TRBV6-2 or TRBV6-3 and TRBJ2-3; TCRdb indicates TRBD1, and absent DNA this call remains unverified. The CDR3 covers 18 residues. Looked up from germline, CDR1 is MNHEY and CDR2 is SVGEGT. This CDR3 reads CASRLLPPGERGTDTQYF.

This CDR3 is CASSLALQGGEQYF. The genes are TRBV7-2 and TRBJ2-7; TCRdb lists TRBD1, though no DNA is available to test this call. From germline, CDR1 is SGHTA and CDR2 FQGNSA. The CDR3 consists of 14 residues.

The chain carries TRBV9 and TRBJ2-3; TCRdb outputs TRBD1, but without DNA this stays unchecked. CDR1 and CDR2 from the germline V gene are SGDLS and YYNGEE. The CDR3 loop spans 17 amino acids. CDR3 in amino acids: CASSTGQGFIGTDTQYF.